This is a list of T cell receptor beta chains from one sample in a study of blood T cell repertoires in COVID-19. The table came from immunoSEQ multiplex PCR; TCRdb's copy has only in-frame clones and leaves some out. The table has a few hundred thousand clones, 80% to 90% seen once. Sequencing input: peripheral blood. The receptors shown here come from a middle-aged man with active or convalescent COVID-19. Both conserved end residues are part of each CDR3. The D gene is left open where the match is weak. For some rows the clone size is stated as once, few or many, or as a class when expanded; others skip it.

v_gene	abundance	d_gene	j_gene	CDR3nt	CDR3aa
TRBV6-6	-	-	TRBJ1-2	TGTGCCAGCAGTGCGACAACTAACTATGGCTACACCTTC	CASSATTNYGYTF
TRBV7-6	few	-	TRBJ1-1	TGTGCCAGCAGTCAGACAGAAACCTCTGAAGCTTTCTTT	CASSQTETSEAFF
TRBV19	-	TRBD2	TRBJ2-1	TGTGCCAGTAGTATTCTTAGTTTGACTAGCGTCTCCTACAATGAGCAGTTCTTC	CASSILSLTSVSYNEQFF
TRBV5-1	-	-	TRBJ2-7	TGCGCCAGCAGCTCGAACCTCTACTCCTACGAGCAGTACTTC	CASSSNLYSYEQYF
TRBV6-1	many	-	TRBJ2-4	TGTGCCAGCAGTGAGGCAGGGGCCCAAAACATTCAGTACTTC	CASSEAGAQNIQYF
TRBV24-1	-	-	TRBJ1-2	TGTGCCACCAGTGGTGGAGGGAATAACTATGGCTACACCTTC	CATSGGGNNYGYTF
TRBV5-1	-	-	TRBJ1-2	TGCGCCAGCCCGGGGGAGGCTGGCTACACCTTC	CASPGEAGYTF
TRBV3-1/TRBV3-2	-	TRBD1	TRBJ2-2	TGTGCCAGCAGTCATAGTCGGACAGGAACTGCTACCGGGGAGCTGTTTTTT	CASSHSRTGTATGELFF
TRBV4-1	-	TRBD1	TRBJ2-3	TGCGCCAGCAGCCCGGGACAGGGCTTCACAGATACGCAGTATTTT	CASSPGQGFTDTQYF
TRBV28	-	-	TRBJ1-2	TGTGCCAGCAGTTTGGGGAGCAGGAACTATGGCTACACCTTC	CASSLGSRNYGYTF
TRBV5-6	-	-	TRBJ1-2	TGTGCCAGCAGCCCGACAACTAACTATGGCTACACCTTC	CASSPTTNYGYTF
TRBV12-3/TRBV12-4	once	-	TRBJ2-1	TGTGCCAGCAATGGACAGTACAATGAGCAGTTCTTC	CASNGQYNEQFF
TRBV4-3	few	-	TRBJ1-2	TGCGCCAGCAGCCAAGATCCGACAGGAGATGGCTACACCTTC	CASSQDPTGDGYTF
TRBV10-3	-	-	TRBJ1-2	TGTGCCATCAGTTCCCCATCAGGCACTTATGGCTACACCTTC	CAISSPSGTYGYTF
TRBV6-5	-	TRBD1	TRBJ1-4	TGTGCCAGCAGTTACTCGACAGGGAAACTGTTTTTT	CASSYSTGKLFF
TRBV11-2	-	-	TRBJ2-7	TGTGCCAGCAGCCTAGGGGGGCGGGCCTACGAGCAGTACTTC	CASSLGGRAYEQYF
TRBV6-5	-	-	TRBJ2-5	TGTGCCAGCAGGGAGGGGATCCACAAAGAGACCCAGTACTTC	CASREGIHKETQYF